The rows below give T cell receptor beta chains drawn from one sample of a study of T cell responses to AZD1222 COVID-19 vaccine. Produced via immunoSEQ multiplex PCR; TCRdb's table is partial and in-frame only. The sample contains some 80,000 clones, around 85% of which appear only once. This material consisted of peripheral blood, taken on day 0 of AZD1222 vaccination. The source is an adult in good health. Both conserved end residues are part of each CDR3. Fields, in order: V gene, D gene, clone size, J gene, CDR3 DNA, CDR3 protein. D genes are given only for firm matches. The size entry is marked missing in some rows and otherwise reads once, few, many or a size class.

V gene: TRBV9; D gene: -; clone size: -; J gene: TRBJ1-1; CDR3 DNA: TGTGCCAGCACCTTTGGGACCGCTAACACTGAAGCTTTCTTT; CDR3 protein: CASTFGTANTEAFF
V gene: TRBV5-1; D gene: TRBD1; clone size: -; J gene: TRBJ2-3; CDR3 DNA: TGCGCCAGCAGCGCACCGGACAGGGGTGATACGCAGTATTTT; CDR3 protein: CASSAPDRGDTQYF
V gene: TRBV14; D gene: -; clone size: once; J gene: TRBJ1-6; CDR3 DNA: TGTGCCAGCAGCGAAGCTAGTAATTCACCCCTCCACTTT; CDR3 protein: CASSEASNSPLHF
V gene: TRBV9; D gene: -; clone size: -; J gene: TRBJ2-1; CDR3 DNA: TGTGCCAGCAGCGCGGGTCAACCTCTGGTCAATGAGCAGTTCTTC; CDR3 protein: CASSAGQPLVNEQFF
V gene: TRBV5-1; D gene: TRBD2; clone size: once; J gene: TRBJ2-3; CDR3 DNA: TGCGCCAGCAGCTTGGTTTCCGCGCTAGCGGTCTCAGATACGCAGTATTTT; CDR3 protein: CASSLVSALAVSDTQYF
V gene: TRBV28; D gene: -; clone size: -; J gene: TRBJ2-7; CDR3 DNA: TGTGCCAGCAGGCCGGACGGAACCTCCTACGAGCAGTACTTC; CDR3 protein: CASRPDGTSYEQYF
V gene: TRBV5-4; D gene: TRBD1; clone size: once; J gene: TRBJ1-6; CDR3 DNA: TGTGCCAGCAGCTACAGGGGGCCTGATTCACCCCTCCACTTT; CDR3 protein: CASSYRGPDSPLHF
V gene: TRBV6-5; D gene: -; clone size: -; J gene: TRBJ2-5; CDR3 DNA: TGTGCCGGGGGTGGCCAAGAGACCCAGTACTTC; CDR3 protein: CAGGGQETQYF
V gene: TRBV7-8; D gene: -; clone size: -; J gene: TRBJ2-5; CDR3 DNA: TGTGCCAGCAGCTTATCTATGAGCGGGGAGACCCAGTACTTC; CDR3 protein: CASSLSMSGETQYF
V gene: TRBV5-1; D gene: -; clone size: -; J gene: TRBJ2-2; CDR3 DNA: TGCGCCAGCAGCTATAAGGGGGGGAACACCGGGGAGCTGTTTTTT; CDR3 protein: CASSYKGGNTGELFF
V gene: TRBV4-1; D gene: TRBD1; clone size: -; J gene: TRBJ2-3; CDR3 DNA: TGCGCCAGCAGCCAGGGACAGCCACCTGGAGGCACAGATACGCAGTATTTT; CDR3 protein: CASSQGQPPGGTDTQYF
V gene: TRBV7-2; D gene: TRBD2; clone size: -; J gene: TRBJ2-3; CDR3 DNA: TGTGCCAGCAGACGGGCCCACCCAGCGGGGCCCCTTATTATAGATACGCAGTATTTT; CDR3 protein: CASRRAHPAGPLIIDTQYF
V gene: TRBV7-2; D gene: -; clone size: -; J gene: TRBJ2-3; CDR3 DNA: TGTGCCAGCAGCTTAGCGCTAACAGTCTCGGGCACAGATACGCAGTATTTT; CDR3 protein: CASSLALTVSGTDTQYF
V gene: TRBV2; D gene: -; clone size: -; J gene: TRBJ1-2; CDR3 DNA: TGTGCCAGCAGTGACTCGATTACACCGACCTATGGCTACACCTTC; CDR3 protein: CASSDSITPTYGYTF
V gene: TRBV20-1; D gene: TRBD1; clone size: -; J gene: TRBJ2-7; CDR3 DNA: TGCAGTGCTAGTGATGGGACAGCCTCATACGAGCAGTACTTC; CDR3 protein: CSASDGTASYEQYF
V gene: TRBV19; D gene: -; clone size: -; J gene: TRBJ1-3; CDR3 DNA: TGTGCCAGTAGCTTAGGGGGCTCTGGAAACACCATATATTTT; CDR3 protein: CASSLGGSGNTIYF
V gene: TRBV7-2; D gene: -; clone size: -; J gene: TRBJ2-7; CDR3 DNA: TGTGCCAGCAGCCCCGCCTTACTCGGATACGAGCAGTACTTC; CDR3 protein: CASSPALLGYEQYF
V gene: TRBV7-2; D gene: TRBD1; clone size: -; J gene: TRBJ1-4; CDR3 DNA: TGTGCCAGCAGCGGCGGGACAGGTGGTGAAAAACTGTTTTTT; CDR3 protein: CASSGGTGGEKLFF
V gene: TRBV7-8; D gene: -; clone size: -; J gene: TRBJ1-5; CDR3 DNA: TGTGCCAGCAGCTTAGTAGGGGCCGCCAGCAATCAGCCCCAGCATTTT; CDR3 protein: CASSLVGAASNQPQHF
V gene: TRBV28; D gene: -; clone size: -; J gene: TRBJ1-1; CDR3 DNA: TGTGCCAGCTTCCGGATGAACACTGAAGCTTTCTTT; CDR3 protein: CASFRMNTEAFF
V gene: TRBV30; D gene: TRBD1; clone size: once; J gene: TRBJ2-2; CDR3 DNA: TGTGCCTGGAGTGGACAGGGGGTGAGCGGGGAGCTGTTTTTT; CDR3 protein: CAWSGQGVSGELFF
V gene: TRBV28; D gene: TRBD1; clone size: -; J gene: TRBJ1-1; CDR3 DNA: TGTGCCAGCAGCCTCGGCAGGGGGCAAGGTGAAGCTTTCTTT; CDR3 protein: CASSLGRGQGEAFF
V gene: TRBV20-1; D gene: TRBD1; clone size: -; J gene: TRBJ1-5; CDR3 DNA: TGCAGTGCTAGTGCCCCGGCAGGGGGTATGTTCAATCAGCCCCAGCATTTT; CDR3 protein: CSASAPAGGMFNQPQHF
V gene: TRBV28; D gene: -; clone size: -; J gene: TRBJ1-3; CDR3 DNA: TGTGCCAGCAGTTCCGACAGTGTCTCTGGAAACACCATATATTTT; CDR3 protein: CASSSDSVSGNTIYF
V gene: TRBV3-1/TRBV3-2; D gene: -; clone size: -; J gene: TRBJ2-1; CDR3 DNA: TGTGCCAGCAGCCAAGATTCGGCTCTAGCCGAGCAGTTCTTC; CDR3 protein: CASSQDSALAEQFF
V gene: TRBV15; D gene: -; clone size: -; J gene: TRBJ1-2; CDR3 DNA: TGTGCCACCAGCAGAGTCCCCCCGAACACTTGGAGCTACACCTTC; CDR3 protein: CATSRVPPNTWSYTF
V gene: TRBV7-2; D gene: TRBD1; clone size: -; J gene: TRBJ1-5; CDR3 DNA: TGTGCCAGCAGCTTATCCGGGACAGGGGGCATCAGCAATCAGCCCCAGCATTTT; CDR3 protein: CASSLSGTGGISNQPQHF
V gene: TRBV14; D gene: -; clone size: -; J gene: TRBJ2-5; CDR3 DNA: TGTGCCAGCACGCCAAAACCGGGGGCCTTGGAGACCCAGTACTTC; CDR3 protein: CASTPKPGALETQYF
V gene: TRBV5-3; D gene: TRBD1; clone size: once; J gene: TRBJ2-3; CDR3 DNA: TGTGCCAGAAGCCCCAGGGGGCTAAGCACAGATACGCAGTATTTT; CDR3 protein: CARSPRGLSTDTQYF